This T cell receptor beta chain was captured by sequencing in a study of immune evolution from preneoplasia to lung adenocarcinoma. Repertoires were generated with immunoSEQ multiplex PCR, while TCRdb's copy carries only in-frame clones and drops some. This table holds some 7,800 clones, roughly 79% found once. Each case's diagnosis was confirmed by two pathologists on H&E. Germline V gene data show CDR1 as MNHNY and CDR2 as SVGAGI (reference sequence). The junction had 9 bases not matched to a gene; V was cut back by 5 bases and J by 7 bases. The CDR3 contains 15 residues. Material for sequencing was FFPE adjacent normal lung tissue. The sequence came from a person aged 55-79 years with lung adenocarcinoma. The chain has TRBV6-6 and TRBJ1-5; 9 bases fit TRBD1. CDR3 bases: TGTGCCAGCAGTAGGACAGGGGAGGTTGAGCAGCCCCAGCATTTT. Translation: CASSRTGEVEQPQHF.